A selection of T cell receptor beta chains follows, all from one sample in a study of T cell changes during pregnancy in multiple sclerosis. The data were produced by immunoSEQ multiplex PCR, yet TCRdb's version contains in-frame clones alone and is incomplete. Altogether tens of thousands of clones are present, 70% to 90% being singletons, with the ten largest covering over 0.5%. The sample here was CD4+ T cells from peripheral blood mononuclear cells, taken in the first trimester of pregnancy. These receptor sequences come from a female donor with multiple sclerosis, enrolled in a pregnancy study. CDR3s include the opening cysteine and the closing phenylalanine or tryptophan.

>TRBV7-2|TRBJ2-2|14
CASSLDPGTGELFF
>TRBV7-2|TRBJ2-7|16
CASSLEGTSATYEQYF
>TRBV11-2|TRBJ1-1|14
CASSLYAGGTEAFF
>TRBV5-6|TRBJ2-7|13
CASSYVGRVIQYF
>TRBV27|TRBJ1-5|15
CASSKQGKPDQPQHF
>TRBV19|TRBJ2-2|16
CASSIGRQGMAGELFF
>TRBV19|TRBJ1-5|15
CASSTSGGSLQPQHF
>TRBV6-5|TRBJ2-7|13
CASSPGHLREQYF
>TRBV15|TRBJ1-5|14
CATSTEGTDQRQHF
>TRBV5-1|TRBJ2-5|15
CASSLVGSAYETQYF
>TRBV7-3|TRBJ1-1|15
CASSLRRGMNTEAFF
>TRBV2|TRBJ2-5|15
CASSEAPGGSLTQYF
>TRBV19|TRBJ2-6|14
CASSISSGANVLTF
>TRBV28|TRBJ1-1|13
CASTPVKNTEAFF
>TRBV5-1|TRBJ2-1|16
CASSLGAGGLYNEQFF
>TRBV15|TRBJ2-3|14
CATSRDPSTDTQYF
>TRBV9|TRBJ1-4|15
CASSARTGLNEKLFF